The 32 T cell receptor beta chains below were found in one sample sequenced in a study of shared clonotypes between healthy human individuals. Libraries were prepared by immunoSEQ multiplex PCR; TCRdb keeps only in-frame clonotypes and omits some of them. The sample comprises over a million clones, 95% to 97% of which are singletons, and about 1% rests with the top ten. Input material: naive CD4+ T cells sorted from blood. Subset defined: CD45RA+ positively selected. Every receptor here comes from a man younger than 40 in good health.

In nucleotides, the CDR3 is TGTGCCAGCATGCACAGTACCTACGAGCAGTACTTC. This codes for CASMHSTYEQYF. The chain links TRBV11-2 to TRBJ2-7; D is unresolved. V shed 7 bases and J shed 2 bases, with 9 bases lying between them. The germline V gene has CDR1 SGHAT and CDR2 FQNNGV. The CDR3 has 12 residues. Full variable domain (remainder filled in from reference TRBV11-2 and TRBJ2-7): EAGVAQSPRYKIIEKRQSVAFWCNPISGHATLYWYQQILGQGPKLLIQFQNNGVVDDSQLPKDRFSAERLKGVDSTLKIQPAKLEDSAVYLCASMHSTYEQYFGPGTRLTVT.

A word on this clone: Distinct nucleotide sequences in the sample also encode this CDR3. The chain carries TRBV28 and TRBJ2-1; D gene ambiguous. Germline V gives CDR1 MDHEN, CDR2 SYDVKM. The V gene lost 1 base and the J gene lost 10 bases, with 5 bases spanning the gap. The CDR3 loop spans 11 amino acids. The CDR3 nucleotides read TGTGCCAGCAGTTTATTCGGGGAGCAGTTCTTC. Its protein is CASSLFGEQFF.

V gene TRBV7-2 combines with J gene TRBJ1-5; D is possibly TRBD1 (6 bases). This CDR3 has 13 residues. Germline V CDR1 and CDR2: SGHTA, FQGNSA. V gave up 2 bases and J gave up 6 bases, with 8 bases separating them. The CDR3: CASSLQGFQPQHF. CDR3 coding DNA: TGTGCCAGCAGCTTACAGGGGTTTCAGCCCCAGCATTTT.

The chain links TRBV7-2 to TRBJ1-5; the D gene is possibly TRBD1 (5 bases). The CDR3 totals 13 residues. The V gene's germline CDR1 is SGHTA and CDR2 FQGNSA. With 5 bases removed from V and 13 bases from J, the gap between germline ends came to 18 bases. The DNA of the CDR3 is TGTGCCAGCAGCCCCGGGACCCCTAATCCTCAGCATTTT. Translated, it gives CASSPGTPNPQHF. Combining the CDR3 with reference TRBV7-2 and TRBJ1-5 gives the whole variable domain GAGVSQSPSNKVTEKGKDVELRCDPISGHTALYWYRQSLGQGLEFLIYFQGNSAPDKSGLPSDRFSAERTGGSVSTLTIQRTQQEDSAVYLCASSPGTPNPQHFGDGTRLSIL.

V gene TRBV10-3 combines with J gene TRBJ2-2, with 7 bases identical to TRBD2. V trimming: 3 bases; J trimming: 4 bases; junction bases outside the gene matches: 5. The CDR3 runs to 15 residues. CDR1 ENHRY and CDR2 SYGVKD come from the germline V gene. The chain's CDR3 is CAISEGLAATGELFF. CDR3 coding DNA: TGTGCCATCAGTGAAGGGCTAGCGGCCACCGGGGAGCTGTTTTTT.

The rearrangement joins TRBV7-6 to TRBJ2-3; 11 bases fit TRBD1. This CDR3 has 15 amino acids. V shed 3 bases, J shed 4 bases, and the junction held 3 bases outside the gene matches. Germline CDR1 reads SGHVS; CDR2 reads FNYEAQ. CDR3 amino acids: CASSLGTGGSDTQYF. In DNA form, the CDR3 reads TGTGCCAGCAGCTTGGGGACAGGGGGTTCAGATACGCAGTATTTT. The variable domain in full, completed from reference TRBV7-6 and TRBJ2-3, reads GAGVSQSPRYKVTKRGQDVALRCDPISGHVSLYWYRQALGQGPEFLTYFNYEAQQDKSGLPNDRFSAERPEGSISTLTIQRTEQRDSAMYRCASSLGTGGSDTQYFGPGTRLTVL.

V is TRBV7-9 and J is TRBJ2-1; 9 bases align to TRBD1. This CDR3 is built from 19 residues. CDR1 and CDR2 (germline): SEHNR, FQNEAQ (reference sequence). V lost 5 bases, J lost 4 bases, and 18 bases stayed unmatched. Here the CDR3 reads CASSLQPIGTGFGYNEQFF. The CDR3 bases are TGTGCCAGCAGCCTCCAACCGATTGGGACAGGGTTCGGTTACAATGAGCAGTTCTTC.

V and J are TRBV6-4 and TRBJ2-7; D is unclear. With 4 bases removed from V and 1 base from J, the gap between germline ends came to 11 bases. The length of the CDR3 is 14 residues. Germline V gene data show CDR1 as MRHNA and CDR2 as SNTAGT. The CDR3 bases are TGTGCCAGCAGTGTCCAGGCGGAGTCCTACGAGCAGTACTTC. It codes for CASSVQAESYEQYF.

This chain uses TRBV28 with TRBJ1-5; 9 bases agree with TRBD1. The CDR3 contains 17 residues. CDR1 is MDHEN, CDR2 SYDVKM, per germline. J lost 0 bases, V lost 5 bases, and 8 bases had no gene match. The CDR3 spells CASSKGQGLYSNQPQHF. The CDR3 DNA is TGTGCCAGCAGTAAAGGACAGGGGCTATATAGCAATCAGCCCCAGCATTTT.

The genes are TRBV10-2 and TRBJ2-7, with TRBD2 matching 16 bases. The V gene end was trimmed by 2 bases and the J gene end by 0 bases; junction bases not matched to a gene: 4. This CDR3 is built from 18 residues. Germline assignment: CDR1 WSHSY and CDR2 SAAADI. The CDR3 is CASSEIGTSGRASYEQYF. The CDR3 nucleotides are TGCGCCAGCAGTGAGATCGGGACTAGCGGGAGGGCCTCCTACGAGCAGTACTTC.

This CDR3 is CASSTRGVQETQYF. The CDR3 DNA is TGTGCCAGTAGTACCAGGGGGGTTCAAGAGACCCAGTACTTC. V is TRBV19 and J is TRBJ2-5; tentatively, D is TRBD1 (7 bases). The CDR3 length is 14 residues. Between the trimmed V and J ends, which lost 4 bases and 2 bases, there was a span of 11 bases. Per the germline V gene, CDR1 is LNHDA and CDR2 is SQIVND (reference sequence).

This chain links TRBV6-5 with TRBJ2-1, with 7 bases lining up with TRBD1. Germline CDR1 reads MNHEY; CDR2 reads SVGAGI. Trimming at V came to 6 bases and at J to 6 bases, leaving 11 bases not matched to a gene. CDR3 length: 15 amino acids. CDR3 residues: CASRAPTTGTNEQFF. Here the CDR3 DNA reads TGTGCCAGCAGGGCGCCGACGACAGGGACCAATGAGCAGTTCTTC.

This clone has only one observation. The rearrangement joins TRBV18 to TRBJ1-3; TRBD1 matches 8 bases. The CDR3 sequence is 16 residues long. V lost 1 base, J lost 3 bases, and 5 bases stayed unmatched. Germline V gene sequence: CDR1 KGHSH, CDR2 LQKENI. The CDR3 reads CASSPLAGGDGNTIYF. As DNA, the CDR3 is TGTGCCAGCTCACCACTGGCAGGGGGCGATGGAAACACCATATATTTT. Filled out from reference TRBV18 and TRBJ1-3, the complete variable domain reads NAGVMQNPRHLVRRRGQEARLRCSPMKGHSHVYWYRQLPEEGLKFMVYLQKENIIDESGMPKERFSAEFPKEGPSILRIQQVVRGDSAAYFCASSPLAGGDGNTIYFGEGSWLTVV.

The sample holds one count of this clone. This chain links TRBV5-1 with TRBJ1-4; 7 bases are shared with TRBD1. Germline V gene sequence: CDR1 SGHRS, CDR2 YFSETQ. The CDR3 spans 16 residues. Trimming cost V 2 bases and J 3 bases; bases outside gene matches: 7. This CDR3 is CASSFDPGGANEKLFF. The CDR3 bases are TGCGCCAGCAGCTTTGATCCAGGGGGGGCTAATGAAAAACTGTTTTTT.

This clone showed up just once. The chain carries TRBV7-8 and TRBJ2-7; D gene unclear. Germline CDR1 is SGHVS and CDR2 is FQNEAQ. The CDR3 contains 16 residues. V was clipped by 5 bases and J by 0 bases, with 17 bases between them. This CDR3 reads CASSEEAQLSSYEQYF. As DNA, the CDR3 is TGTGCCAGCAGCGAAGAGGCCCAGCTGAGCTCCTACGAGCAGTACTTC.

This chain connects TRBV5-1 to TRBJ2-5; the match to TRBD1 covers 11 bases. The CDR3 consists of 17 residues. Germline V CDR1 and CDR2: SGHRS, YFSETQ. The V segment lost 4 bases and the J segment 1 base; nucleotides outside the gene matches: 9. CDR3 residues: CASSLQGQGDFQETQYF. The CDR3 DNA reads as TGCGCCAGCAGCCTTCAGGGACAGGGGGACTTCCAAGAGACCCAGTACTTC.

V and J are TRBV7-8 and TRBJ2-7; 11 bases line up with TRBD2. The V gene end was trimmed by 8 bases and the J gene end by 2 bases; junction bases not matched to a gene: 2. The germline V gene has CDR1 SGHVS and CDR2 FQNEAQ. There are 13 residues in the CDR3. The CDR3 DNA reads TGTGCCAGCGGGACTAGCGGAACCTACGAGCAGTACTTC. It codes for CASGTSGTYEQYF. Full variable domain (remainder filled in from reference TRBV7-8 and TRBJ2-7): GAGVSQSPRYKVAKRGQDVALRCDPISGHVSLFWYQQALGQGPEFLTYFQNEAQLDKSGLPSDRFFAERPEGSVSTLKIQRTQQEDSAVYLCASGTSGTYEQYFGPGTRLTVT.

This chain joins TRBV5-1 and TRBJ2-2, with D perhaps matching TRBD2 (5 bases). The CDR3 extends over 16 amino acids. V was trimmed by 4 bases and J by 2 bases, leaving 15 bases between them. Germline V gene lookup returns CDR1 SGHRS and CDR2 YFSETQ. The CDR3 DNA reads as TGCGCCAGCAGCCCTATCGGAGGCCCTAACACCGGGGAGCTGTTTTTT. Translating gives CASSPIGGPNTGELFF.

A single count supports this clone. The CDR3 DNA follows: TGTGCCAGCAGGGACAGGGGAGCCTATGGCTACACCTTC. The encoded protein is CASRDRGAYGYTF. V gene TRBV6-5 combines with J gene TRBJ1-2, with 9 bases matching TRBD1. Per germline, CDR1 MNHEY and CDR2 SVGAGI. Germline trimming cut 6 bases from V and 4 bases from J; bases unmatched to any gene: 3. CDR3 length: 13 amino acids.

This clone has only one observation. The rearrangement joins TRBV4-1 to TRBJ2-5; D call uncertain. CDR3 size: 15 residues. V was pared by 2 bases and J by 0 bases, with 10 bases between. Germline V gene lookup returns CDR1 MGHRA and CDR2 YSYEKL. The CDR3 reads CASSQSWGNQETQYF. In DNA form, the CDR3 reads TGCGCCAGCAGCCAAAGTTGGGGTAACCAAGAGACCCAGTACTTC.

As regards this clone: Other nucleotide sequences from this sample produce the same CDR3. The J gene is TRBJ2-2, the V gene TRBV5-1; D not resolved. V lost 0 bases and J lost 3, with 9 bases in between. The germline V gene has CDR1 SGHRS and CDR2 YFSETQ. CDR3 length: 15 residues. CDR3 coding DNA: TGCGCCAGCAGCTTGGTCGCTGGGGACACCGGGGAGCTGTTTTTT. It translates to CASSLVAGDTGELFF.

The table lists this clone with a count of one. The chain joins TRBV28 to TRBJ1-3, with a weak D call TRBD1 (5 bases). V was clipped by 4 bases and J by 2 bases, with 12 bases between them. The CDR3 is 15 residues long. Germline V gene lookup returns CDR1 MDHEN and CDR2 SYDVKM. The CDR3 DNA reads TGTGCCAGCAGTTCGGGGCCGGTGGCTGGAAACACCATATATTTT. Protein sequence: CASSSGPVAGNTIYF.

This chain uses TRBV7-9 with TRBJ2-2; 9 bases fit TRBD1. V shed 3 bases, J shed 1 base, and the junction held 6 bases outside the gene matches. The CDR3 loop spans 17 amino acids. From germline, CDR1 is SEHNR and CDR2 FQNEAQ (reference sequence). This CDR3 is CASSFFGGQGNTGELFF. In nucleotides, the CDR3 is TGTGCCAGCAGCTTCTTTGGGGGACAGGGGAACACCGGGGAGCTGTTTTTT.

CDR3 nucleotide sequence: TGCGCCAGCAGCTTGTGGTCCGGGACAGGGGCGTACGAGCAGTACTTC. As protein: CASSLWSGTGAYEQYF. The genes are TRBV5-1 and TRBJ2-7; TRBD1 matches 10 bases. The germline V gene encodes CDR1 SGHRS and CDR2 YFSETQ. The V and J ends lost 1 base and 4 bases, in that order; junction bases with no gene match: 8. This CDR3 has 16 residues.

The rearrangement links TRBV11-2 to TRBJ2-7, with D possibly being TRBD1 or TRBD2 (5 bases each). Germline assignment: CDR1 SGHAT and CDR2 FQNNGV. This CDR3 is 13 amino acids long. V was trimmed by 6 bases and J by 6 bases, leaving 15 bases between them. This chain's CDR3 is CASRYRIGGEQYF. In DNA form, the CDR3 reads TGTGCCAGCAGGTACAGGATTGGAGGCGAGCAGTACTTC.

In its sample, this clone was seen once. The chain carries TRBV5-1 and TRBJ2-3; 9 nucleotides agree with TRBD2. V lost 4 bases and J lost 3; bases outside the gene matches: 6. The CDR3 is 15 amino acids. The germline gives CDR1 SGHRS, CDR2 YFSETQ. CDR3 in amino acids: CASSGGLARTDTQYF. The CDR3 region has the DNA TGCGCCAGCAGCGGTGGACTAGCGAGGACAGATACGCAGTATTTT. Full variable domain (outside the CDR3, taken from reference TRBV5-1 and TRBJ2-3): KAGVTQTPRYLIKTRGQQVTLSCSPISGHRSVSWYQQTPGQGLQFLFEYFSETQRNKGNFPGRFSGRQFSNSRSEMNVSTLELGDSALYLCASSGGLARTDTQYFGPGTRLTVL.

This rearrangement joins TRBV5-6 to TRBJ2-7, with D perhaps matching TRBD1 (6 bases). The CDR3 is 13 amino acids. Germline loops: CDR1 SGHDT, CDR2 YYEEEE. Trimming stripped 4 bases from V and 3 bases from J, with 11 bases between. The CDR3 DNA follows: TGTGCCAGCAGCCAAGCGGACAGCTACGAGCAGTACTTC. It is translated as CASSQADSYEQYF. The variable domain in full, completed from reference TRBV5-6 and TRBJ2-7, reads DAGVTQSPTHLIKTRGQQVTLRCSPKSGHDTVSWYQQALGQGPQFIFQYYEEEERQRGNFPDRFSGHQFPNYSSELNVNALLLGDSALYLCASSQADSYEQYFGPGTRLTVT.

This sequence joins TRBV18 and TRBJ2-5; 7 bases fit TRBD1. The CDR3 consists of 15 residues. Per the germline V gene, CDR1 is KGHSH and CDR2 is LQKENI. V shed 5 bases, J shed 5 bases, and the junction held 11 bases outside the gene matches. The CDR3 DNA follows: TGTGCCAGCTCATCCCGGGACAGAGGGTGGGAGACCCAGTACTTC. Amino acid sequence: CASSSRDRGWETQYF. The full variable domain, with the rest looked up from reference TRBV18 and TRBJ2-5, is NAGVMQNPRHLVRRRGQEARLRCSPMKGHSHVYWYRQLPEEGLKFMVYLQKENIIDESGMPKERFSAEFPKEGPSILRIQQVVRGDSAAYFCASSSRDRGWETQYFGPGTRLLVL.

This chain uses TRBV5-4 with TRBJ2-5; either TRBD1 or TRBD2 may supply D (5 bases each). Trimming pared 0 bases from V and 4 bases from J, leaving 13 bases between. The CDR3 loop spans 15 amino acids. The germline CDR1 and CDR2 sequences are SGHNT and YYREEE (reference sequence). CDR3 region: CASSLAGTVLETQYF. CDR3 bases: TGTGCCAGCAGCTTGGCCGGGACCGTCTTAGAGACCCAGTACTTC.

This rearrangement joins TRBV28 to TRBJ1-2; D is undetermined. CDR3 length equals 13 residues. The germline gives CDR1 MDHEN, CDR2 SYDVKM. The V end lost 6 bases, the J end lost 4 bases, and 12 bases lay between the germline ends. The CDR3 loop reads CASSINRGYGYTF. CDR3 DNA: TGTGCCAGCAGCATAAATCGGGGCTATGGCTACACCTTC.

V gene TRBV28 combines with J gene TRBJ1-3; D not resolved. Germline V CDR1 and CDR2: MDHEN, SYDVKM. This CDR3 contains 13 residues. Between the trimmed V and J ends, which lost 6 bases and 6 bases, there was a span of 12 bases. CDR3 sequence reads: CASRLNTENTIYF. CDR3 DNA: TGTGCCAGCAGATTAAATACCGAAAACACCATATATTTT.

The chain links TRBV5-6 to TRBJ2-2; TRBD2 matches 11 bases. This CDR3 comprises 16 residues. CDR1 is SGHDT and CDR2 is YYEEEE in the germline V gene. The V segment lost 0 bases and the J segment 5 bases; nucleotides outside the gene matches: 3. The CDR3 sequence is CASSLDASGRTGELFF. CDR3 DNA: TGTGCCAGCAGCTTGGATGCTAGCGGGAGGACCGGGGAGCTGTTTTTT. The complete variable domain, with remaining parts taken from reference TRBV5-6 and TRBJ2-2, reads DAGVTQSPTHLIKTRGQQVTLRCSPKSGHDTVSWYQQALGQGPQFIFQYYEEEERQRGNFPDRFSGHQFPNYSSELNVNALLLGDSALYLCASSLDASGRTGELFFGEGSRLTVL.